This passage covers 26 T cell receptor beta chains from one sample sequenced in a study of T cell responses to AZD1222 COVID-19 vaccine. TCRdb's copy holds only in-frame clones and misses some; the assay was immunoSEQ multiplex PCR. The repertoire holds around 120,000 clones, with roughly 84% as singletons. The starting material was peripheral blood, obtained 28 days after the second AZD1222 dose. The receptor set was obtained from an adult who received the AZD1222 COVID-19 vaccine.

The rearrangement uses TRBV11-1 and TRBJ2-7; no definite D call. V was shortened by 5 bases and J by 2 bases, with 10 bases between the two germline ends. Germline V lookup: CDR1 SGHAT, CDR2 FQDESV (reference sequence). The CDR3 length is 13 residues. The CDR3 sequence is CASSPRETYEQYF. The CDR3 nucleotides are TGTGCCAGCAGCCCTCGTGAAACCTACGAGCAGTACTTC. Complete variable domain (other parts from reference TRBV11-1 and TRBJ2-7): EAEVAQSPRYKITEKSQAVAFWCDPISGHATLYWYRQILGQGPELLVQFQDESVVDDSQLPKDRFSAERLKGVDSTLKIQPAELGDSAMYLCASSPRETYEQYFGPGTRLTVT.

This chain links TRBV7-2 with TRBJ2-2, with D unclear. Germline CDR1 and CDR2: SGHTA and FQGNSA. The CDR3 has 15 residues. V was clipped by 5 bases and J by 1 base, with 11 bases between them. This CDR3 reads CASSEKGRNTGELFF. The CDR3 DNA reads TGTGCCAGCAGCGAAAAGGGCAGGAACACCGGGGAGCTGTTTTTT.

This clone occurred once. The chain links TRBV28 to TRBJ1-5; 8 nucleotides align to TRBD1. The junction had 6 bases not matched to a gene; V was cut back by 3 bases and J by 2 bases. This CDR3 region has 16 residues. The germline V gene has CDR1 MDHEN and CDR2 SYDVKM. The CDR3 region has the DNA TGTGCCAGCAGTTTGGACAGGGATTCAGGCAATCAGCCCCAGCATTTT. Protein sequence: CASSLDRDSGNQPQHF.

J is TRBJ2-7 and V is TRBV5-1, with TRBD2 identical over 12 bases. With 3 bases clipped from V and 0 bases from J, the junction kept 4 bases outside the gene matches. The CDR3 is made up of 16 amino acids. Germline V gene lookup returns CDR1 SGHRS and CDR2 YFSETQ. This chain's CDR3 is CASSWTLAGGSYEQYF. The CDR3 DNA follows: TGCGCCAGCAGCTGGACACTAGCGGGGGGCTCCTACGAGCAGTACTTC.

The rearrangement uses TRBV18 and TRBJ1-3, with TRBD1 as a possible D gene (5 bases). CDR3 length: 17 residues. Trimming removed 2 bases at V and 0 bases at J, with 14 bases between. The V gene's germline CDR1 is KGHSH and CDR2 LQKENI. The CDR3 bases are TGTGCCAGCTCACCAATGACGGGGGTGCGCTCTGGAAACACCATATATTTT. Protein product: CASSPMTGVRSGNTIYF.

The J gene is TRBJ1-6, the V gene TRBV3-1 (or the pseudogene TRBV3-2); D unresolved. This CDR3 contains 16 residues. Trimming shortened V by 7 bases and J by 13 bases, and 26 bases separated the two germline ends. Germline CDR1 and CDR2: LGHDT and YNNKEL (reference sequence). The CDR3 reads CASNLPGVVITSPLHF. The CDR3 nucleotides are TGTGCCAGCAACCTACCCGGGGTGGTCATAACCTCGCCCCTCCACTTT.

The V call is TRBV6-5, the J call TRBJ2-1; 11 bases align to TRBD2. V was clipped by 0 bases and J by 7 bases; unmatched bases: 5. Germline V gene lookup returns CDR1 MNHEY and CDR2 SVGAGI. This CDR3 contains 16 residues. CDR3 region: CASSYSLAGGLNEQFF. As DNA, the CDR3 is TGTGCCAGCAGTTACTCCCTAGCGGGAGGATTGAATGAGCAGTTCTTC.

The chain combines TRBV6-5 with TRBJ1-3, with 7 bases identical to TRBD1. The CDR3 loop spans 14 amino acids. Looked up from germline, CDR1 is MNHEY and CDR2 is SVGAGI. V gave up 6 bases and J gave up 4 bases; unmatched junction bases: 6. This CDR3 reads CASRTTGKGNTIYF. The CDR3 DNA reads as TGTGCCAGCAGAACGACAGGGAAAGGAAACACCATATATTTT.

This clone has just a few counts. CDR3 sequence reads: CASSYPTGQGPGYTF. Written as DNA, the CDR3 is TGTGCCAGCAGTTACCCCACCGGACAGGGACCAGGCTACACCTTC. The chain employs TRBV6-6 and TRBJ1-2; TRBD1 matches 8 bases. V lost 2 bases, J lost 8 bases, and 10 bases stayed unmatched. The CDR3 has 15 residues. Germline assignment: CDR1 MNHNY and CDR2 SVGAGI (reference sequence).

The CDR3 here is CASSGAGFAGNTIYF. In DNA, the CDR3 is TGTGCCAGCAGTGGAGCAGGGTTCGCTGGAAACACCATATATTTT. The rearrangement uses TRBV2 and TRBJ1-3, with a tentative D call TRBD1 (5 bases). The CDR3 totals 15 residues. Germline CDR1 is SNHLY and CDR2 is FYNNEI. V lost 4 bases to trimming and J lost 2 bases, with 12 bases between them.

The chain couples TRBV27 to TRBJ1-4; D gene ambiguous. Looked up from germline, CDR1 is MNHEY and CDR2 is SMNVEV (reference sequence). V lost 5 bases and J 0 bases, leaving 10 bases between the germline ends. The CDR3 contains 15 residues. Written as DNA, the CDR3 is TGTGCCAGCAGTGTCTCCTCGGCAACTAATGAAAAACTGTTTTTT. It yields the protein CASSVSSATNEKLFF.

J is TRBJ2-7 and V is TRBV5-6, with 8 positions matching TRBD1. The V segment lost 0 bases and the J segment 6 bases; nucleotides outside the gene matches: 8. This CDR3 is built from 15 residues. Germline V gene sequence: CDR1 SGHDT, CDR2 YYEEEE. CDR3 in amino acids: CASSLAPGQGAEQYF. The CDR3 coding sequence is TGTGCCAGCAGCTTGGCGCCTGGACAGGGTGCCGAGCAGTACTTC.

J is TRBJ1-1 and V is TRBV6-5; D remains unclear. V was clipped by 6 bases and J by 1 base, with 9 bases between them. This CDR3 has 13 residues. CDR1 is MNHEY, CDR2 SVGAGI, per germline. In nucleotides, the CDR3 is TGTGCCAGCAGGTCCAGTACGAACACTGAAGCTTTCTTT. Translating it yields CASRSSTNTEAFF.

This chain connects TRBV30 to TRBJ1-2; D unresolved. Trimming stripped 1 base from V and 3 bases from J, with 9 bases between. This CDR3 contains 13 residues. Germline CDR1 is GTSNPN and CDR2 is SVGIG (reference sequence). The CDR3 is CAWSGLTDYGYTF. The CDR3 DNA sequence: TGTGCCTGGAGTGGACTAACTGACTATGGCTACACCTTC.

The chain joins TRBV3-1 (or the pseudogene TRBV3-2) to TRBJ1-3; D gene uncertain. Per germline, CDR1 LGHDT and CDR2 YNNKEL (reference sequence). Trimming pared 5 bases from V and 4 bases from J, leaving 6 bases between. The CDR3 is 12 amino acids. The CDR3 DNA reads TGTGCCAGCAGCAAAGGGGGAAACACCATATATTTT. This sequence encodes CASSKGGNTIYF.

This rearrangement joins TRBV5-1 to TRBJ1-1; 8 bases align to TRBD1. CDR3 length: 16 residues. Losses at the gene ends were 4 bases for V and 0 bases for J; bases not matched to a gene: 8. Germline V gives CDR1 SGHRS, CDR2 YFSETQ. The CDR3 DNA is TGCGCCAGCAGCCACGCAGGGGGCAGCCTGAACACTGAAGCTTTCTTT. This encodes CASSHAGGSLNTEAFF.

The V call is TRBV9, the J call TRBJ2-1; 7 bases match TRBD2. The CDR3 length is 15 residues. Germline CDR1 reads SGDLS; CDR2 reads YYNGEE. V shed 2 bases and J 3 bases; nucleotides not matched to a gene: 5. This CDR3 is CASSVDRDYYNEQFF. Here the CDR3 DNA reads TGTGCCAGCAGCGTCGATCGGGACTACTACAATGAGCAGTTCTTC.

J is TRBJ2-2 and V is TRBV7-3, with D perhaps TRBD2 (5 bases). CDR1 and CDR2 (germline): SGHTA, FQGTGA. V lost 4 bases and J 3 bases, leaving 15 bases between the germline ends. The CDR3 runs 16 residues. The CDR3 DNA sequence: TGTGCCAGCAGCTCGCTCGAGGGAGAGTACACCGGGGAGCTGTTTTTT. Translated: CASSSLEGEYTGELFF.

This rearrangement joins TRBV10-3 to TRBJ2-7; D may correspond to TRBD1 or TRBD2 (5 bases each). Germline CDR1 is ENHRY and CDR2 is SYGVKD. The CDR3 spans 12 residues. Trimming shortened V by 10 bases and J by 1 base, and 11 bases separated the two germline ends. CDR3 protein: CATEDKSYEQYF. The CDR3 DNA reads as TGTGCCACGGAGGACAAGTCCTACGAGCAGTACTTC.

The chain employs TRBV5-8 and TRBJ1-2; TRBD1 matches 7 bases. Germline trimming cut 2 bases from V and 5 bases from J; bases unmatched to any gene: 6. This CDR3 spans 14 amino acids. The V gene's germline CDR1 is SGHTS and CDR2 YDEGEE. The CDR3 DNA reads TGTGCCAGCAGCTTAAAGACAGGGTCTTATGGCTACACCTTC. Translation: CASSLKTGSYGYTF.

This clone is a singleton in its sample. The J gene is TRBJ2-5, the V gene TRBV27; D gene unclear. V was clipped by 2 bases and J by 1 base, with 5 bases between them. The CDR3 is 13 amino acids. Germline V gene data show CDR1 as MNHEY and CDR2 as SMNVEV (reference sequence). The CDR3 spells CASSLHGQETQYF. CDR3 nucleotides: TGTGCCAGCAGTTTACACGGCCAAGAGACCCAGTACTTC.

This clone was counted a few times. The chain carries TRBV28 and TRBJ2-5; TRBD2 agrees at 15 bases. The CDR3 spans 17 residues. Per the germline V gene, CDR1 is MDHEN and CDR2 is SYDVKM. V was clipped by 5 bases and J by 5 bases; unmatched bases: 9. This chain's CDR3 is CASSRGLAGGFGETQYF. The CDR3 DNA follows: TGTGCCAGCAGTCGAGGACTAGCGGGAGGGTTTGGGGAGACCCAGTACTTC.

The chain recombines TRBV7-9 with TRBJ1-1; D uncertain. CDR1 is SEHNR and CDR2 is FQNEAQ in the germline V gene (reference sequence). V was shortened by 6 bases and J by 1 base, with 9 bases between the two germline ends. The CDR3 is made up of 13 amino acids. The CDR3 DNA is TGTGCCAGCAGAATGGACGGGAACACTGAAGCTTTCTTT. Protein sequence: CASRMDGNTEAFF.

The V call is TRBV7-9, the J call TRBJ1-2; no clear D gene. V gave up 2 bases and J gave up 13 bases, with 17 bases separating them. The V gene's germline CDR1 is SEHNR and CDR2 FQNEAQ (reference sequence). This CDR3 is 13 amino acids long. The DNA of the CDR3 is TGTGCCAGCAGCTTAAAGCGCGCGGGGTTCCTCACCTTC. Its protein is CASSLKRAGFLTF.

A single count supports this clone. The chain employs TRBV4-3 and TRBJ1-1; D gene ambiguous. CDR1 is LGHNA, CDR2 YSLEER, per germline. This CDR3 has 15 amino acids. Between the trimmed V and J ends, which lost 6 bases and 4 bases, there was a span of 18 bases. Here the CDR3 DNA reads TGCGCCAGCAGAGTTAATAAGGGCCCAATCACTGAAGCTTTCTTT. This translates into CASRVNKGPITEAFF.

CDR3 sequence: CASSQGWNRGDGYTF. Written as DNA, the CDR3 is TGCGCCAGCAGCCAAGGGTGGAACAGGGGTGATGGCTACACCTTC. The rearrangement links TRBV4-3 to TRBJ1-2, with TRBD1 matching 7 bases. The CDR3 runs 15 residues. CDR1 LGHNA and CDR2 YSLEER come from the germline V gene. V lost 1 base and J lost 6; bases outside the gene matches: 8.